The present entry profiles one T cell receptor beta chain with its context. Then a second PCR, running roughly 7 to 11 cycles, was carried out with a sample-barcoded 5' primer and a J-beta primer mix. TCRdb reanalysed the 5' RACE reads using MiXCR and keeps one entry per CDR3 protein. The table lists about 930,000 distinct CDR3 sequences, around 29% of them singletons. The germline V gene has CDR1 MDHEN and CDR2 SYDVKM. V shed 4 bases, J shed 4 bases, and the junction held 3 bases outside the gene matches. The CDR3 spans 14 residues. This entry comes from a study of blood T cells in healthy people across ages. The same data also contributed to another study, on T cells of mothers and their children.

The TCR sequence derives from a woman between 35 and 50 years old in good health. Source material: blood. The V and J genes are TRBV28 and TRBJ1-5; 8 bases align to TRBD1. The CDR3 DNA sequence: TGTGCCAGCAGTTCTTGGACAGGGAATCAGCCCCAGCATTTT. Translation gives CASSSWTGNQPQHF.